This paragraph reports one T cell receptor beta chain. The record originates from a study of blood T cell repertoires in COVID-19. Data came from immunoSEQ multiplex PCR; TCRdb stores just in-frame clones and leaves some out. The sample holds about 400,000 clones, about 85% seen once. The specimen sequenced was PBMCs or T cells enriched from blood (not recorded which). The source of this sequence is a woman younger than 35 with acute COVID-19.

CDR3 DNA: TGTGCCAGCAGCCCAGCCCCCCCAGCGGCCTCGCCCTACGAGCAGTACTTC. This encodes CASSPAPPAASPYEQYF. The chain combines TRBV7-8 with TRBJ2-7, with a weak D call TRBD2 (5 bases). Per the germline V gene, CDR1 is SGHVS and CDR2 is FQNEAQ. This CDR3 is built from 17 residues. V was clipped by 5 bases and J by 2 bases, with 22 bases between them.